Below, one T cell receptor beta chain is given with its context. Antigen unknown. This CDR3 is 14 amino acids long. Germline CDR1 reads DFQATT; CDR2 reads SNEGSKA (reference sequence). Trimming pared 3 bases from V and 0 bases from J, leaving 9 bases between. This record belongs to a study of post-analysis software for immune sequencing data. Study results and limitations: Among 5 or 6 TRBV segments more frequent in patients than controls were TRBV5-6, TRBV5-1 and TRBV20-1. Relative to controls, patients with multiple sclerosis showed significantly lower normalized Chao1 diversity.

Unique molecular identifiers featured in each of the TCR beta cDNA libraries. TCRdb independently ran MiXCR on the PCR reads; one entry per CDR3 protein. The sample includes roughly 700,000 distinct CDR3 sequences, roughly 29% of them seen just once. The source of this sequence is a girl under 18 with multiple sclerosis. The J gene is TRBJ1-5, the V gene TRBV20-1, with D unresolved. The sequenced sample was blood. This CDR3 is CSARAGNSNQPQHF. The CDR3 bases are TGCAGTGCTAGGGCAGGCAATAGCAATCAGCCCCAGCATTTT.